Listed below are T cell receptor beta chains from one sample, sequenced in a study of T cell responses to AZD1222 COVID-19 vaccine. TCRdb's copy holds only in-frame clones and misses some; the assay was immunoSEQ multiplex PCR. The sample lists tens of thousands of clones, about 87% occurring once. The sample here was peripheral blood, taken on day 0 of AZD1222 vaccination. The receptors were gathered from an adult in good health. CDR3s include the opening cysteine and the closing phenylalanine or tryptophan. D genes are given only for firm matches. Size tells how often a clone was seen (once, few, many) or the class of an expanded clone, and some rows leave it out.

TRBJ1-1 14 TRBV5-1 . TRBD1 TGCGCCAGCAGCTTAACAGGGGATCGGACTGAAGCTTTCTTT CASSLTGDRTEAFF
TRBJ1-1 17 TRBV19 . . TGTGCCAGCACGTTCCCGGGAACTATTCTCATGAACACTGAAGCTTTCTTT CASTFPGTILMNTEAFF
TRBJ2-2 15 TRBV2 . TRBD1 TGTGCCAGCAGTGAGAGGGGGCTCGGGACCGGGGAGCTGTTTTTT CASSERGLGTGELFF
TRBJ2-5 15 TRBV6-1 . TRBD2 TGTGCCAGCAGTGACCTAGCGGGGGGTCGGGAGACCCAGTACTTC CASSDLAGGRETQYF
TRBJ2-3 12 TRBV9 . . TGTGCCAGCAGCGGACGCACAGATACGCAGTATTTT CASSGRTDTQYF
TRBJ1-1 14 TRBV11-2 . TRBD1 TGTGCCAGCAGCTTAGTAACAGGGGGCGGTGAAGCTTTCTTT CASSLVTGGGEAFF
TRBJ2-7 14 TRBV2 . . TGTGCCAGCAGTGAAAGGGTTTTCCCTTACGAGCAGTACTTC CASSERVFPYEQYF
TRBJ2-2 14 TRBV11-2 . . TGTGCCAGCAGTTCGAGAGGGAACACCGGGGAGCTGTTTTTT CASSSRGNTGELFF
TRBJ1-2 11 TRBV7-9 . . TGTGCCAGCAGCTTAAGCGGAGGCTACACCTTC CASSLSGGYTF
TRBJ1-1 19 TRBV3-1/TRBV3-2 . TRBD1 TGTGCCAGCAGCCAAGATCGAAGGACAGGGGTGATCATGAACACTGAAGCTTTCTTT CASSQDRRTGVIMNTEAFF
TRBJ2-3 14 TRBV7-3 . . TGTGCCAGCAGCTTAACGGGCAGCACAGATACGCAGTATTTT CASSLTGSTDTQYF
TRBJ2-3 14 TRBV10-1 few TRBD1 TGCGCCAGCAGTGAGCAGGGGGCGGGAGATACGCAGTATTTT CASSEQGAGDTQYF
TRBJ2-3 14 TRBV9 . . TGTGCCAGCAGCGTAGAGGAGATCACAGATACGCAGTATTTT CASSVEEITDTQYF
TRBJ1-6 15 TRBV30 . TRBD1 TGTGCCTGGAAATGGTCCGGGACAGGGGATTCACCCCTCCACTTT CAWKWSGTGDSPLHF
TRBJ1-6 15 TRBV9 . . TGTGCCAGCAGCGCCTACGGGGGCGCGGATTCACCCCTCCACTTT CASSAYGGADSPLHF
TRBJ1-5 14 TRBV19 . TRBD1 TGTGCCAGTAGCGGGCAGGGGGGCAATCAGCCCCAGCATTTT CASSGQGGNQPQHF
TRBJ2-7 11 TRBV5-8 . . TGTGCCAGCAGCTTGAGGTACGAGCAGTACTTC CASSLRYEQYF
TRBJ1-1 13 TRBV6-5 . . TGTGCCAGCAGGGGACTCTCGAACACTGAAGCTTTCTTT CASRGLSNTEAFF
TRBJ2-3 16 TRBV7-2 . . TGTGCCAGCAGCTTAGGCCTCGATCGGGGGGCGGATACGCAGTATTTT CASSLGLDRGADTQYF
TRBJ1-1 14 TRBV19 . . TGTGCCAGTAATCCTCAGGGGATGAACACTGAAGCTTTCTTT CASNPQGMNTEAFF
TRBJ1-5 15 TRBV5-8 . . TGTGCCAGCAGCCCCTGGGGAAATAGCAATCAGCCCCAGCATTTT CASSPWGNSNQPQHF
TRBJ1-5 17 TRBV19 . . TGTGCCAGTAGTCGCCGGGGGGGACCAAATAGCAATCAGCCCCAGCATTTT CASSRRGGPNSNQPQHF
TRBJ1-1 18 TRBV5-5 . . TGTGCCAGCAGCTTATTTTTCCGGGCTGGGGCTGGGGGCACTGAAGCTTTCTTT CASSLFFRAGAGGTEAFF
TRBJ1-4 15 TRBV14 . TRBD1 TGTGCCAGCAGCCAACCCGGGACAGGGGGCGAAAAACTGTTTTTT CASSQPGTGGEKLFF
TRBJ1-6 18 TRBV18 . . TGTGCCAGCTCACCCCTCTCGCTAGACACAGGGACCAACTCACCCCTCCACTTT CASSPLSLDTGTNSPLHF
TRBJ1-4 13 TRBV18 . . TGTGCCAGCTCATCGGGAACGGGAGAAAAACTGTTTTTT CASSSGTGEKLFF
TRBJ1-6 14 TRBV5-1 few . TGCGCCAGCAGCTTGGACAGCCAAATTCAGCTCCTCCACTTT CASSLDSQIQLLHF
TRBJ1-2 13 TRBV7-3 . TRBD1 TGTGCCAGCAGCGTACAGGGGGGAGGCGGCTACACCTTC CASSVQGGGGYTF
TRBJ2-3 13 TRBV7-3 . . TGTGCCAGCAGCCCAGCATTATCGGATACGCAGTATTTT CASSPALSDTQYF
TRBJ2-2 15 TRBV11-3 . TRBD2 TGTGCCAGCAGCTTAGGTCGGACCCCAGCGGGAGAGCTGTTTTTT CASSLGRTPAGELFF
TRBJ1-5 14 TRBV2 . . TGTGCCAGCAGTGAAACCTCAAGCAATCAGCCCCAGCATTTT CASSETSSNQPQHF
TRBJ1-1 16 TRBV9 . TRBD1 TGTGCCAGCAGCGTAGACCCAGGACAGGGGAACACTGAAGCTTTCTTT CASSVDPGQGNTEAFF
TRBJ1-2 14 TRBV19 . . TGTGCCAGTAGCCGCAGGGAATCGGCGGGTGGCTACACCTTC CASSRRESAGGYTF
TRBJ1-4 11 TRBV5-3 . . TGTGCCAGAAGCTTTGAAGAAAAACTGTTTTTT CARSFEEKLFF
TRBJ1-4 12 TRBV20-1 . . TGCAGTGCTAGTCCAGTCGGCGAAAAACTGTTTTTT CSASPVGEKLFF
TRBJ1-2 14 TRBV24-1 once . TGTGCCACCAGTGCTCAGTCACCCACGGATGGCTACACCTTC CATSAQSPTDGYTF
TRBJ1-1 13 TRBV3-1/TRBV3-2 . . TGTGCCAGCAGCCCCGGAGGGCAGCGGACGGCTTTCTTT CASSPGGQRTAFF
TRBJ1-3 15 TRBV7-2 . . TGTGCCAGCAGCCCCAACATGGGACCTGGAAACACCATATATTTT CASSPNMGPGNTIYF
TRBJ1-5 12 TRBV27 . . TGTGCCAGCAGTTTTCCGGGTCAGCCCCAGCATTTT CASSFPGQPQHF
TRBJ1-5 13 TRBV30 . TRBD1 TGTGCCTGGAGTGCAGGGGGGGATCAGCCCCAGCATTTT CAWSAGGDQPQHF
TRBJ1-5 14 TRBV18 . . TGTGCCAGCTCACCAGGCGCAACAAATCAGCCCCAGCATTTT CASSPGATNQPQHF
TRBJ1-2 15 TRBV21-1 . . TGTGCCAGCAGCAAAGGTGCCAGTGAAGAGGGTGGCTACACCTTC CASSKGASEEGGYTF
TRBJ1-1 12 TRBV12-3/TRBV12-4 . . TGTGCCAGCAGAAGGACAGTCGGTGAAGCTTTCTTT CASRRTVGEAFF
TRBJ2-1 12 TRBV11-3 few . TGTGCCAGCAGCCCCTTGGTGGAAGAGCAGTTCTTC CASSPLVEEQFF
TRBJ1-2 13 TRBV9 . . TGTGCCAGCAGCGTACAACAGAACTATGGCTACACCTTC CASSVQQNYGYTF
TRBJ1-5 14 TRBV5-1 . . TGCGCCAGCAGCTCTGGCGGGGGAAATCAGCCCCAGCATTTT CASSSGGGNQPQHF
TRBJ1-1 13 TRBV6-5 . . TGTGCCAGCGGGAAGGGATTGAACACTGAAGCTTTCTTT CASGKGLNTEAFF
TRBJ1-4 13 TRBV7-8 . . TGTGCCAGCAGTCGGGACGGTAATGAAAAACTGTTTTTT CASSRDGNEKLFF
TRBJ1-4 15 TRBV28 . . TGTGCCAGCAGTTTTTACGGCTCCGATCGGGAAAAACTGTTTTTT CASSFYGSDREKLFF
TRBJ2-1 17 TRBV7-8 . TRBD2 TGTGCCAGCAGCCAATTCCGCGGGGGGACTCCCTACAATGAGCAGTTCTTC CASSQFRGGTPYNEQFF
TRBJ2-3 10 TRBV28 . . TGTGCCAGCAGTTTTAGGCCGCAGTATTTT CASSFRPQYF
TRBJ2-7 14 TRBV30 few . TGTGCCTGGAGTGACGGCAGGGGCTCCTACGAGCAGTACTTC CAWSDGRGSYEQYF
TRBJ1-3 17 TRBV3-1/TRBV3-2 once . TGTGCCAGCAGCCAAAGGACGGGGAGCTACTCTGGAAACACCATATATTTT CASSQRTGSYSGNTIYF
TRBJ1-1 13 TRBV10-3 . . TGTGCCATCAGTTTAGGACGGGATGGCGAAGCTTTCTTT CAISLGRDGEAFF
TRBJ2-6 14 TRBV6-2/TRBV6-3 . . TGTGCCAGCAGTCGACCCTCTGGGGCCAACGTCCTGACTTTC CASSRPSGANVLTF
TRBJ1-2 14 TRBV7-9 . . TGTGCCAGCAGCTATATAGCCGGGGACTATGGCTACACCTTC CASSYIAGDYGYTF
TRBJ2-6 15 TRBV7-9 . . TGTGCCAGCAGCTTAGTGGTGTCTGGGGCCAACGTCCTGACTTTC CASSLVVSGANVLTF
TRBJ1-1 15 TRBV5-5 . . TGTGCCAGCAGCGCCCTCGGGAACCTGAACACTGAAGCTTTCTTT CASSALGNLNTEAFF
TRBJ2-3 16 TRBV4-1 . . TGCGCCAGCAGCCAAGGGGCGGGGCTGTACACAGATACGCAGTATTTT CASSQGAGLYTDTQYF
TRBJ1-5 14 TRBV3-1/TRBV3-2 . . TGTGCCAGCAGCCAAGATGCGGGCGGGCAGCCCCAGCATTTT CASSQDAGGQPQHF